This T cell receptor beta chain was documented in a study of blood T cell repertoires in COVID-19. Study-wide context: PBMCs, B-cell-depleted T cells, or T cells were the source of the cDNA or gDNA that made up the material.

Per the study methods: How many nucleated cells were present was estimated from reference gene primer amplification. Some clones are missing from TCRdb's copy, which holds only in-frame ones; the method was immunoSEQ multiplex PCR. The V and J calls and clone size come from that table; D and trimming were worked out from the DNA. The sample carries more than 12,000 clones, around nine tenths recorded once. This clonotype was sampled from a woman in her 70s in a cohort sampled during active or convalescent COVID-19. The sample comprised peripheral blood.

The DNA for the CDR3 is TGTGCCAGCAGTTTAAGACTGTTCAATGAGCAGTTCTTC. Residues: CASSLRLFNEQFF. The V and J genes are TRBV28 and TRBJ2-1; D call uncertain. CDR1 is MDHEN and CDR2 is SYDVKM in the germline V gene. CDR3 length: 13 amino acids. Deletions cut 2 bases from V and 6 bases from J, with 8 bases between.